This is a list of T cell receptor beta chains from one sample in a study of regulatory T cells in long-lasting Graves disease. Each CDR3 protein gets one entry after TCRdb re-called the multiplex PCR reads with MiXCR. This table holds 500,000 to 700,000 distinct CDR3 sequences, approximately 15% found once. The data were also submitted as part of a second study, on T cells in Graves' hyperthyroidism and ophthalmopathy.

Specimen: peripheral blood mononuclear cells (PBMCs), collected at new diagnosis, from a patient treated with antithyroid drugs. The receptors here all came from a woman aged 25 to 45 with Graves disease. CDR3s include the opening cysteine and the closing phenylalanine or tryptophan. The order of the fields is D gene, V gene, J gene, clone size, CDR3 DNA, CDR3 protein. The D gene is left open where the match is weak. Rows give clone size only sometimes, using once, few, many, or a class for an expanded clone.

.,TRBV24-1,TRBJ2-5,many,TGTGCCACCAGTGATTCATTCCAAGAGACCCAGTACTTC,CATSDSFQETQYF
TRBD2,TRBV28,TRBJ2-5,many,TGTGCCAGCACTTTGACTAGCGGGAGAAGGGGGGAGACCCAGTACTTC,CASTLTSGRRGETQYF
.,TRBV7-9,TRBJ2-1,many,TGTGCCAGCAGCTTGCTAGCGCCCTACAATGAGCAGTTCTTC,CASSLLAPYNEQFF
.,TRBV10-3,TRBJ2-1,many,TGTGCCATCAGTGGCCCTCAGGAATGGTGCGAGTCCTACAATGAGCAGTTCTTC,CAISGPQEWCESYNEQFF
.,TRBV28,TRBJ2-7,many,TGTGCCAGCAGTGCGGGACACCTATACGAGCAGTACTTC,CASSAGHLYEQYF
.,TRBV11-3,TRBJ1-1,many,TGTGCCAGCAGCTTAGATCAGACAGCTGAAGCTTTCTTT,CASSLDQTAEAFF
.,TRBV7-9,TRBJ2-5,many,TGTGCCAGCAGCTCGCCGGGAGAGACCCAGTACTTC,CASSSPGETQYF
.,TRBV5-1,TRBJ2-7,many,TGCGCCAGCAGTATCCTCGGGTCTTCTTCCTACGAGCAGTACTTC,CASSILGSSSYEQYF
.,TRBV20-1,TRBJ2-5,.,TGCAGTCTCCGGGACGATAAAATACAAGAGACCCAGTACTTC,CSLRDDKIQETQYF
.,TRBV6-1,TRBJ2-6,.,TGTGCCAGCAGTCCTAACGGGGCCGGGGCCAACGTCCTGACTTTC,CASSPNGAGANVLTF
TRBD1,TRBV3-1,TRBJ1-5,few,TGTGCCAGCAGCCAGGGGACAGCAAGTAATCAGCCCCAGCATTTT,CASSQGTASNQPQHF
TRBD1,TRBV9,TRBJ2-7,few,TGTGCCAGCAGCCCAGGGACAGGGGGCCACGAGCAGTACTTC,CASSPGTGGHEQYF
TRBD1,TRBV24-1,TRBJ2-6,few,TGTGCCACCAGCCCGACAGGGGGGCTTAGTTCTGGGGCCAACGTCCTGACTTTC,CATSPTGGLSSGANVLTF
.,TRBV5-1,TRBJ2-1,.,TGCGCCAGCTACAGGGCTCAAGGGGATGAGCAGTTCTTC,CASYRAQGDEQFF
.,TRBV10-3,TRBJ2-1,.,TGTGCCATCAGTGAGGTCCTAGGTATACGCGGGTCGTACAATGAGCAGTCCTTC,CAISEVLGIRGSYNEQSF
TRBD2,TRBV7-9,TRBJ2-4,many,TGTGCCAGCAGCCTGCAGGGAGGGAACATTCAGTACTTC,CASSLQGGNIQYF
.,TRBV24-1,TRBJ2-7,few,TGTGCCACCTCCCGGGACCCAGGGTTATACGAGCAGTACTTC,CATSRDPGLYEQYF
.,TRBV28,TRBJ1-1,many,TGTGCCAGCAGTTTTGGGCGCTTTGAAGCTTTCTTT,CASSFGRFEAFF
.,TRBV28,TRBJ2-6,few,TGTGCCAGCAGTCTTGGAACTGGACATACACAACGCGTCCTGACTTTC,CASSLGTGHTQRVLTF
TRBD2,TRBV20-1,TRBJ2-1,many,TGCAGTGCTAGCCTCCTAGCGGCTGGCAATGAGCAGTTCTTC,CSASLLAAGNEQFF
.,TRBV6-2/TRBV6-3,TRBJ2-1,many,TGTGCCAGCAGTGTCCGACAGAGAGAGCCCTACAATGAGCAGTTCTTC,CASSVRQREPYNEQFF
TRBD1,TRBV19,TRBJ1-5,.,TGTGCCAGTAGTATCGACAGGGGCCGACTCGAACCCCAGCATTTT,CASSIDRGRLEPQHF
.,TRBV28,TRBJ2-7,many,TGTGCCAGCGGGCCCGACATGTTATCCTACGAGCAGTACTTC,CASGPDMLSYEQYF
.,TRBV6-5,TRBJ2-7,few,TGTGCCAGCAGTTCTACCGGGACATTCTCCTACGAGCAGTACTTC,CASSSTGTFSYEQYF
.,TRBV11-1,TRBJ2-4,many,TGTGCCAGCAGCTTAGGAGCTTCTGTGGCCAAAAACATTCAGTACTTC,CASSLGASVAKNIQYF
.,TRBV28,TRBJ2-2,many,TGTGCCAGCACGACAGAGTACACCGGGGAGCTGTTTTTT,CASTTEYTGELFF
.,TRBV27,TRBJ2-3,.,TGTGCCAGCAGTTTCTTAGCGGACACAGATACGCAGTATTTT,CASSFLADTDTQYF
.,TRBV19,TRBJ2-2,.,TGTGCCAGTAGTATAGATTTATCGACCCTCACCGGGGAGCTGTTTTTT,CASSIDLSTLTGELFF
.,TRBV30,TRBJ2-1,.,TGTGCCTGGTATCAGACCGGGACTTCCAGCAATGAGCAGTTCTTC,CAWYQTGTSSNEQFF
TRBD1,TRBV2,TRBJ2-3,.,TGTGCCAGCAGTGAGGACAGGGGCTTCACAGATACGCAGTATTTT,CASSEDRGFTDTQYF
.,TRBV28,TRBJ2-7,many,TGTGCCAGCAGTTTGGGGGGCGAGGACGAGCAGTACTTC,CASSLGGEDEQYF
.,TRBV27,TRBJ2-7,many,TGTGCCAGCAAGCAGGACACCGGGCCCTACGAGCAGTACTTC,CASKQDTGPYEQYF
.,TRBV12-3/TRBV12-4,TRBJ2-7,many,TGTGCCAGCAGTCGTAAGACAGAGGTGAGCGAGCAGTACTTC,CASSRKTEVSEQYF
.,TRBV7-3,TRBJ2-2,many,TGTGCCAGCAAGGGGGTAGGCGGGGAGCTGTTTTTT,CASKGVGGELFF
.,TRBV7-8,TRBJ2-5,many,TGTGCCAGCAGCTTACGGTACCAAGAGACCCAGTACTTC,CASSLRYQETQYF
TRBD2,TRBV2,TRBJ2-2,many,TGTGCCAGCAGCGATTTCCGACTAGCGGGAGGGCCCAGTTCGATAACCGGGGAGCTGTTTTTT,CASSDFRLAGGPSSITGELFF
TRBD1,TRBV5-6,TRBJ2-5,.,TGTGCCAGCAGCCACGACAGGGTTTGGGAGACCCAGTACTTC,CASSHDRVWETQYF
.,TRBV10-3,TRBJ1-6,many,TGTGCCATCAGTTCACAGGGAAAAGTCAGTTCACCCCTCCACTTT,CAISSQGKVSSPLHF
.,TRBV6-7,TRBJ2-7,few,TGTGCCAGCAGTTATCAGTTTAGTGTGGCAGGATACTACGAGCAGTACTTC,CASSYQFSVAGYYEQYF
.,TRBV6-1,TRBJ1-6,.,TGTGCCAGCAGTAAGGGAGAGAGTTTCTCCTATAATTCACCCCTCCACTTT,CASSKGESFSYNSPLHF
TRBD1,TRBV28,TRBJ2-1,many,TGTGCCAGCGGGACAGGGGGAAAAGGCTATGAGCAGTTCTTC,CASGTGGKGYEQFF
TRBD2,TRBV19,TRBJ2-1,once,TGTGCCAGTAGTATAGACCTCGGGACTAGCTCTCCCCAATACAATGAGCAGTTCTTC,CASSIDLGTSSPQYNEQFF
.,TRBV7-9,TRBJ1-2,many,TGTGCCAGCAGCTTATCAGGTTACAGCTACACCTTC,CASSLSGYSYTF
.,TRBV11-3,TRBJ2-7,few,TGTGCCAGCAGCTTTGCAGGGGAGGTCTACGAGCAGTACTTC,CASSFAGEVYEQYF
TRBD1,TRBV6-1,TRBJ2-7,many,TGTGCCAGCAGAAGGGACAGACTATACTACGAGCAGTACTTC,CASRRDRLYYEQYF
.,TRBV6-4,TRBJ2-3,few,TGTGCCAGCAGTGACGGGCCCGAGCGGGCTATCTTAGCAGATACGCAGTATTTT,CASSDGPERAILADTQYF